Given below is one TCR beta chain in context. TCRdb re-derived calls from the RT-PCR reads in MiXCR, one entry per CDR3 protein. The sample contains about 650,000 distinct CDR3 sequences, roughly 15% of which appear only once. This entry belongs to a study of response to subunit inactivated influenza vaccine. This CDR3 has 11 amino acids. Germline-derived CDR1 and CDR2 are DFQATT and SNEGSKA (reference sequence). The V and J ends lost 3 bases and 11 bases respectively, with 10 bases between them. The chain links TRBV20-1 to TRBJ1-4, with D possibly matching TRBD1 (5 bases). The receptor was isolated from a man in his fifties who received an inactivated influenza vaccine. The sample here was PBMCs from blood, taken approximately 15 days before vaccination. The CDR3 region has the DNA TGCAGTGCTAGCGTTGAGGGGAAACTGTTTTTT. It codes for CSASVEGKLFF.